These 8 T cell receptor beta chains were sequenced from one sample in a study of blood T cell repertoires in COVID-19. Sequencing used immunoSEQ multiplex PCR; TCRdb keeps in-frame clones, though not all of them. Among 34,000 or so clones listed, over 70% were seen once. Material: peripheral blood. These receptors all come from a man in his 60s with active COVID-19.

The gene calls are TRBV30 and TRBJ2-7; 7 nucleotides agree with TRBD1. The trim removed 3 bases at V and 2 bases at J, leaving 13 bases unmatched. CDR1 GTSNPN and CDR2 SVGIG come from the germline V gene (reference sequence). This CDR3 contains 16 residues. CDR3 region: CAWSLPTQGSTYEQYF. The CDR3 DNA is TGTGCCTGGAGCCTCCCCACACAGGGGTCGACCTACGAGCAGTACTTC.

V usage is TRBV3-1 (or the pseudogene TRBV3-2) and J usage is TRBJ2-7; 7 nucleotides agree with TRBD2. CDR3 size: 15 residues. CDR1 and CDR2 from the germline V gene are LGHDT and YNNKEL (reference sequence). The ends lost 1 base at V and 2 bases at J; junction bases unmatched: 5. This CDR3 is CASSQVSGQAYEQYF. CDR3 in DNA: TGTGCCAGCAGCCAAGTTAGCGGGCAAGCCTACGAGCAGTACTTC.

The CDR3, as DNA: TGTGCCTTCAGCCCCCGGGGGCGGGAGGCAACCTACGAGCAGTACTTC. It yields the protein CAFSPRGREATYEQYF. J is TRBJ2-7 and V is TRBV30; 8 positions match TRBD2. Germline loops: CDR1 GTSNPN, CDR2 SVGIG (reference sequence). The CDR3 runs 16 residues. The ends lost 7 bases at V and 2 bases at J; junction bases unmatched: 16.

The V gene is TRBV9, the J gene TRBJ2-2; tentative D call: TRBD1 (5 bases). The CDR3 runs to 16 residues. Germline V CDR1 and CDR2: SGDLS, YYNGEE. Deletions cut 3 bases from V and 0 bases from J, with 12 bases between. CDR3 sequence reads: CASSARQSSNTGELFF. CDR3 nucleotide sequence: TGTGCCAGCAGCGCCCGACAGTCTTCGAACACCGGGGAGCTGTTTTTT.

The chain combines TRBV18 with TRBJ2-3; D is ambiguous. Per the germline V gene, CDR1 is KGHSH and CDR2 is LQKENI. This CDR3 is built from 14 residues. V lost 4 bases to trimming and J lost 0 bases, with 8 bases between them. Here the CDR3 DNA reads TGTGCCAGCTCACTAATATCTAGCACAGATACGCAGTATTTT. This gives the protein CASSLISSTDTQYF. Using reference TRBV18 and TRBJ2-3 for the parts outside the CDR3, the full variable domain is NAGVMQNPRHLVRRRGQEARLRCSPMKGHSHVYWYRQLPEEGLKFMVYLQKENIIDESGMPKERFSAEFPKEGPSILRIQQVVRGDSAAYFCASSLISSTDTQYFGPGTRLTVL.

The chain uses TRBV5-1 and TRBJ2-7; 9 nucleotides match TRBD1. There are 16 residues in the CDR3. Trimming removed 3 bases from V and 5 bases from J; junction bases left unmatched: 12. Germline CDR1 reads SGHRS; CDR2 reads YFSETQ. The CDR3, as DNA: TGCGCCAGCAGCTCCCGAACAGGGGGCTTTGGAAACGAGCAGTACTTC. Its translation: CASSSRTGGFGNEQYF.

The chain uses TRBV5-1 and TRBJ2-1; D is uncertain. V dropped 2 bases and J dropped 3 bases, with 9 bases sitting between them. Germline assignment: CDR1 SGHRS and CDR2 YFSETQ. There are 14 residues in the CDR3. The CDR3 DNA is TGCGCCAGCAGCTTAAATGGCCACTACAATGAGCAGTTCTTC. Its translation is CASSLNGHYNEQFF.

The chain is built from TRBV5-1 and TRBJ2-3, with TRBD1 matching over 7 bases. The CDR3 is 15 residues long. Germline CDR1 and CDR2: SGHRS and YFSETQ. V lost 3 bases, J lost 2 bases, and 6 bases stayed unmatched. The DNA of the CDR3 is TGCGCCAGCAGCTCCACGGGACAGTTCACAGATACGCAGTATTTT. It translates to CASSSTGQFTDTQYF.